Below, one T cell receptor beta chain is given with its context. Cohorts were determined from participant-reported clinical history. The data derive from a study of blood T cell repertoires in COVID-19. Clones were sequenced by immunoSEQ multiplex PCR, and TCRdb holds only the in-frame ones, with some missing. The sample has 250,000 to 350,000 clones, roughly 90% seen once. V dropped 1 base and J dropped 4 bases, with 11 bases sitting between them. This CDR3 has 15 amino acids. Germline CDR1 ENHRY, CDR2 SYGVKD. Sequencing was done on a sample of PBMCs or T cells enriched from blood (not recorded which). This chain links TRBV10-3 with TRBJ2-1, with D possibly TRBD2 on 5 matching bases. The TCR sequence derives from a woman in her thirties who had recovered from COVID-19. DNA for the CDR3: TGTGCCATCAGTGAGTTGGCAGTAGCGTACAATGAGCAGTTCTTC. It encodes CAISELAVAYNEQFF.